A selection of T cell receptor beta chains follows, all from one sample in a study of T-cell reconstitution after alpha-beta-depleted transplantation in children. TCRdb ran MiXCR on the PCR reads and lists one entry per CDR3 protein. The table includes about 200,000 distinct CDR3 sequences, around 7% detected once. Sequencing used PBMCs, obtained before TCRalphabeta/CD19-depleted stem cell transplant. Receptor source: a boy between 2 and 10 years old with acute lymphoblastic leukemia, due to receive a stem cell transplant. Both conserved end residues are part of each CDR3. A D gene is named only where the DNA matches it firmly. Some rows mark clone size as missing; the rest say once, few, many or name a class of expanded clone.

D	V	size	J	CDR3	DNA
NA	TRBV29-1	many	TRBJ2-2	CSGGDFNTGELFF	TGCAGCGGGGGGGACTTTAACACCGGGGAGCTGTTTTTT
TRBD1	TRBV25-1	many	TRBJ2-2	CASRGMGDRGPTGELFF	TGTGCCAGCAGAGGAATGGGGGACAGGGGGCCAACCGGGGAGCTGTTTTTT
NA	TRBV5-1	many	TRBJ1-2	CASSLVGTYGYTF	TGCGCCAGCAGCTTGGTCGGGACATATGGCTACACCTTC
TRBD2	TRBV4-3	many	TRBJ2-3	CASSPGLANPSSDTQYF	TGCGCCAGCAGCCCGGGACTAGCGAACCCGAGCTCAGATACGCAGTATTTT
NA	TRBV10-1	many	TRBJ1-1	CASSESERADSELLNTEAFF	TGCGCCAGCAGTGAGTCAGAACGGGCGGACAGCGAATTATTGAACACTGAAGCTTTCTTT
NA	TRBV9	few	TRBJ2-3	CASSGVGGGHNTQYF	TGTGCCAGCAGCGGGGTGGGGGGGGGCCATAATACGCAGTATTTT
NA	TRBV5-1	many	TRBJ2-1	CASSRDSNEQFF	TGCGCCAGCAGTCGTGACTCCAATGAGCAGTTCTTC
NA	TRBV28	many	TRBJ1-1	CASKILGMNTEAFF	TGTGCCAGCAAAATATTGGGGATGAACACTGAAGCTTTCTTT
TRBD2	TRBV7-2	many	TRBJ2-5	CASSLAGLDF	TGTGCCAGCAGCTTAGCTGGACTAGACTTC
NA	TRBV12-3/TRBV12-4	many	TRBJ1-5	CASSLAGGSNQPQHF	TGTGCCAGCAGTTTAGCAGGGGGTAGCAATCAGCCCCAGCATTTT
NA	TRBV7-2	few	TRBJ2-3	CASSLTGAPSADTQYF	TGTGCCAGCAGCTTAACGGGGGCACCAAGCGCAGATACGCAGTATTTT
NA	TRBV12-3/TRBV12-4	many	TRBJ2-3	CASSFTSGTDTQYF	TGTGCCAGCAGTTTTACCTCAGGCACAGATACGCAGTATTTT
TRBD2	TRBV12-3/TRBV12-4	many	TRBJ2-1	CASGTGTSGVGEQFF	TGTGCCAGCGGAACCGGGACTAGCGGGGTGGGTGAGCAGTTCTTC
NA	TRBV7-6	many	TRBJ2-3	CASSPRARDTQYF	TGTGCCAGCAGCCCCCGGGCCCGAGATACGCAGTATTTT
TRBD1	TRBV28	few	TRBJ1-1	CASSSVGQVGTEAFF	TGTGCCAGCAGTTCCGTGGGACAGGTGGGCACTGAAGCTTTCTTT
TRBD2	TRBV2	NA	TRBJ2-5	CASKVSGEQETQYF	TGTGCCAGCAAGGTCAGCGGGGAGCAAGAGACCCAGTACTTC
TRBD1	TRBV20-1	few	TRBJ1-6	CSARDRGDSPLHF	TGCAGTGCTAGGGACAGGGGAGATTCACCCCTCCACTTT
NA	TRBV10-3	NA	TRBJ1-2	CAINNRRDYGYTF	TGTGCCATCAACAACAGGAGGGACTATGGCTACACCTTC
TRBD1	TRBV5-1	many	TRBJ1-2	CASSFTGEGYGYTF	TGCGCCAGCAGCTTCACAGGGGAGGGGTATGGCTACACCTTC
NA	TRBV12-3/TRBV12-4	many	TRBJ2-1	CASSLTSSWEQFF	TGTGCCAGCAGTTTGACTAGTTCGTGGGAGCAGTTCTTC
NA	TRBV29-1	many	TRBJ2-7	CSVRERYEQYF	TGCAGCGTTCGGGAACGATACGAGCAGTACTTC
NA	TRBV5-1	NA	TRBJ1-2	CASSLGGSRPGVEGYTF	TGCGCCAGCAGCTTGGGAGGCAGCCGGCCCGGCGTCGAAGGCTACACCTTC
NA	TRBV5-5	NA	TRBJ1-5	CASSLVGYGDQPQHF	TGTGCCAGCAGCTTGGTGGGATACGGGGACCAGCCCCAGCATTTT
NA	TRBV28	many	TRBJ2-7	CASSLGRRPMAEQYF	TGTGCCAGCAGCCTTGGACGACGGCCGATGGCCGAGCAGTACTTC
NA	TRBV20-1	many	TRBJ2-1	CSARVGLGVAGSYNEQFF	TGCAGTGCTAGAGTGGGGCTTGGTGTAGCCGGCTCCTACAATGAGCAGTTCTTC
TRBD1	TRBV7-9	few	TRBJ1-2	CASRLAEGQGEDGYTF	TGTGCCAGCAGATTAGCCGAAGGACAGGGCGAAGATGGCTACACCTTC
NA	TRBV4-2	many	TRBJ1-5	CASSQGAAGDQPQHF	TGTGCCAGCAGCCAAGGGGCCGCGGGGGATCAGCCCCAGCATTTT
NA	TRBV29-1	many	TRBJ1-1	CSVLKGGNTEAFF	TGCAGCGTCTTAAAGGGGGGGAACACTGAAGCTTTCTTT
TRBD2	TRBV20-1	few	TRBJ2-5	CSAPGLAGGETQYF	TGCAGTGCGCCGGGACTAGCGGGGGGAGAGACCCAGTACTTC
NA	TRBV18	NA	TRBJ2-3	CASSPPGTYFTDTQYF	TGTGCCAGTTCACCACCCGGGACATATTTCACAGATACGCAGTATTTT
TRBD1	TRBV7-9	NA	TRBJ1-2	CASSYRGSYGYTF	TGTGCCAGCAGCTACAGGGGAAGCTATGGCTACACCTTC
TRBD2	TRBV10-3	NA	TRBJ2-1	CAFSVLGGGLAGVNEQFF	TGTGCCTTCTCAGTCCTGGGGGGGGGACTAGCGGGAGTCAATGAGCAGTTCTTC
NA	TRBV27	few	TRBJ2-7	CASSYQGPSYEQYF	TGTGCCAGCAGTTACCAGGGGCCTTCGTACGAGCAGTACTTC
NA	TRBV29-1	many	TRBJ2-7	CSVVRGSAYEQYF	TGCAGCGTTGTTAGGGGCTCGGCCTACGAGCAGTACTTC
TRBD1	TRBV3-1	many	TRBJ1-4	CASSNSFPSTGMNEKLFF	TGTGCCAGCAGCAATTCTTTCCCATCGACAGGGATGAATGAAAAACTGTTTTTT
NA	TRBV27	NA	TRBJ2-7	CASWVFYEQYF	TGTGCCAGTTGGGTATTCTACGAGCAGTACTTC
NA	TRBV18	NA	TRBJ2-7	CASSPTGESYEQYF	TGTGCCAGCTCACCCACGGGAGAATCCTACGAGCAGTACTTC
NA	TRBV9	many	TRBJ2-7	CASSERSRDSSSYEQYF	TGTGCCAGCAGCGAGCGCTCTAGGGACTCAAGCTCCTACGAGCAGTACTTC
TRBD2	TRBV11-3	NA	TRBJ2-3	CASSLAGTSGTDTQYF	TGTGCCAGCAGCTTAGCCGGGACTAGCGGCACAGATACGCAGTATTTT
NA	TRBV7-8	few	TRBJ2-5	CASSFLSRETQYF	TGTGCCAGCAGCTTCCTTAGCAGAGAGACCCAGTACTTC